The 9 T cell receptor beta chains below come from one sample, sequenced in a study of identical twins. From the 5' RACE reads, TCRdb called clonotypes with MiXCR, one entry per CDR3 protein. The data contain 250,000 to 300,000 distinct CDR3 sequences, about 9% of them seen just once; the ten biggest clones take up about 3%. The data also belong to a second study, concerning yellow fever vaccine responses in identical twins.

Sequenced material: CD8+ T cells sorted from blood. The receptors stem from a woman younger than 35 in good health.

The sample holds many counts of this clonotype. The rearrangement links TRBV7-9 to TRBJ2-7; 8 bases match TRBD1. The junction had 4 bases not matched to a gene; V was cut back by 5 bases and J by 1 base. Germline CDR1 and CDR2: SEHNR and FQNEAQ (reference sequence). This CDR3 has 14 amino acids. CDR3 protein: CASSGGTGSYEQYF. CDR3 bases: TGTGCCAGCAGCGGAGGGACAGGTTCCTACGAGCAGTACTTC.

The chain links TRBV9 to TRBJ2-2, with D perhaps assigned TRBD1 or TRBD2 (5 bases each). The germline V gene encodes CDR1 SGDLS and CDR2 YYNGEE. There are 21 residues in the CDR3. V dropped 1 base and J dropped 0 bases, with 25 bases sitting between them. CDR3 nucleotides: TGTGCCAGCAGCGTATCTTTATTGGAAAAATACGGGGCTTCGAACACCGGGGAGCTGTTTTTT. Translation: CASSVSLLEKYGASNTGELFF.

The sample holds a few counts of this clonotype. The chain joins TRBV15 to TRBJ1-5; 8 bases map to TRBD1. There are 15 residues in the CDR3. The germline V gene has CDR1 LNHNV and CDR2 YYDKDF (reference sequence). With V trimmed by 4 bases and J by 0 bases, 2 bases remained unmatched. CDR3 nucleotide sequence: TGTGCCACCAGCACGACAGGGGATAGCAATCAGCCCCAGCATTTT. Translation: CATSTTGDSNQPQHF.

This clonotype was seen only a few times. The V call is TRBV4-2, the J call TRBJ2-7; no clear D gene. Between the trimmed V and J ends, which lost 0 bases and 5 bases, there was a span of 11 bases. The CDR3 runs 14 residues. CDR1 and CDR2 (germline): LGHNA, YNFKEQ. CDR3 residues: CASSQDPGLDEQYF. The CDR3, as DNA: TGTGCCAGCAGCCAAGATCCAGGTCTCGACGAGCAGTACTTC.

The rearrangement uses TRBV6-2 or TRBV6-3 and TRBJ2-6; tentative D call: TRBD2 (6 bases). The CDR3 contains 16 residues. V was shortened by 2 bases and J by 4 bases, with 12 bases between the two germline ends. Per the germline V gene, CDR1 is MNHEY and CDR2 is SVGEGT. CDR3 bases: TGTGCCAGCAGTTACACGGGAGTGGAGGGGGCCAACGTCCTGACTTTC. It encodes CASSYTGVEGANVLTF.

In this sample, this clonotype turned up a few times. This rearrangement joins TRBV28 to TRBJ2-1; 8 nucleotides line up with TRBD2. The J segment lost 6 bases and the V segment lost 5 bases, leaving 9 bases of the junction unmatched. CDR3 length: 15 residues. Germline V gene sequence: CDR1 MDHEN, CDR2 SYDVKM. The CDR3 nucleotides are TGTGCCAGCAGTCTCAACGGACTAGCTGGCAATGAGCAGTTCTTC. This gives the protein CASSLNGLAGNEQFF.

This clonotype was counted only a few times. The CDR3 DNA is TGCAGTGCTAGAGATCTGGCGGGGCTCACAGATACGCAGTATTTT. Protein sequence: CSARDLAGLTDTQYF. V and J are TRBV20-1 and TRBJ2-3; a possible D gene is TRBD2 (6 bases). Trimming removed 0 bases at V and 2 bases at J, with 12 bases between. CDR3 length: 15 residues. The germline V gene has CDR1 DFQATT and CDR2 SNEGSKA (reference sequence).

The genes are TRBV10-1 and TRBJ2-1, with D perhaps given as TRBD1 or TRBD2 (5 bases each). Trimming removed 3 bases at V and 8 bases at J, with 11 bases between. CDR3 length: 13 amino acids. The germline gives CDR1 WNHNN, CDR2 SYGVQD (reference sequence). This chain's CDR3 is CASSDGAFDEQFF. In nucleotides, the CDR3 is TGCGCCAGCAGTGACGGGGCCTTCGATGAGCAGTTCTTC.

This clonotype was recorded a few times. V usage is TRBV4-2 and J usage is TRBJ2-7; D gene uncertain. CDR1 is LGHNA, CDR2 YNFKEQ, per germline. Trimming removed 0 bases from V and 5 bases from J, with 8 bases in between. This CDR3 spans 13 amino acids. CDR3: CASSQEINNEQYF. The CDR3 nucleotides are TGTGCCAGCAGCCAAGAAATAAACAACGAGCAGTACTTC.